This TCR beta chain was recovered during a study of cytomegalovirus exposure and HLA in healthy donors. As for the study in general: A prior analysis found 117 million unique TCR beta sequences from approximately 190 million T cells.

Healthy people donating bone marrow made up the donors. Regarding this clone: Antigen unknown.

The PCR made use of 60 Vbeta and 13 Jbeta primers. The assay was immunoSEQ multiplex PCR, and TCRdb's table has in-frame clones only and misses some. The sample includes about 110,000 clones, approximately 15% of them seen just once. Study results and limitations: Confirmation in vitro established that a few CMV-associated chains were specific for CMV antigens.

Germline V lookup: CDR1 MNHEY, CDR2 SVGAGI. The V and J ends lost 9 bases and 3 bases respectively, with 13 bases between them. This CDR3 comprises 13 residues. Material: PBMCs. This TCR was recovered from a woman aged 18-29 years in good health and CMV-seronegative. The chain carries TRBV6-5 and TRBJ2-3, with D perhaps TRBD2 (6 bases). CDR3 in DNA: TGTGCCAGAGGTACGGGAGCAACAGATACGCAGTATTTT. It yields the protein CARGTGATDTQYF.